The 10 T cell receptor beta chains in this list originate from one sample, sequenced in a study of blood T cell repertoires in COVID-19. Assay: immunoSEQ multiplex PCR; the TCRdb copy retains only in-frame clones and omits some. This sample has around 300,000 clones; roughly 91% occur once, and the top ten carry 1%. Sequenced material: peripheral blood. The receptors originated from a middle-aged man with active or convalescent COVID-19.

CDR3 in amino acids: CAWSDIGGSTDTQYF. The CDR3, as DNA: TGTGCCTGGAGCGACATAGGGGGAAGTACAGATACGCAGTATTTT. The V gene is TRBV30, the J gene TRBJ2-3; tentative D call: TRBD1 (6 bases). This CDR3 comprises 15 residues. V dropped 3 bases and J dropped 3 bases, with 16 bases sitting between them. Per germline, CDR1 GTSNPN and CDR2 SVGIG (reference sequence).

The chain combines TRBV6-2 or TRBV6-3 with TRBJ1-1; D may be TRBD1 (6 bases). The germline V gene encodes CDR1 MNHEY and CDR2 SVGEGT. V was clipped by 6 bases and J by 5 bases, with 16 bases between them. The CDR3 is 14 residues long. The CDR3, as DNA: TGTGCCAGCAGCCAGAACAGGGTCAGGACTGAAGCTTTCTTT. Translation gives CASSQNRVRTEAFF.

This clone was counted between two and nine times. The rearrangement joins TRBV5-6 to TRBJ2-2; D is perhaps TRBD2 (5 bases). Trimming removed 9 bases from V and 2 bases from J, with 17 bases in between. Germline V CDR1 and CDR2: SGHDT, YYEEEE. This CDR3 comprises 15 residues. The chain's CDR3 is CATNKIGVNTGELFF. CDR3 DNA: TGTGCCACAAATAAAATCGGGGTTAACACCGGGGAGCTGTTTTTT.

V gene TRBV9 combines with J gene TRBJ1-2; perhaps TRBD1 as D (5 bases). The germline gives CDR1 SGDLS, CDR2 YYNGEE. V was cut by 6 bases and J by 2 bases, with 17 bases left in between. The CDR3 extends over 15 amino acids. The CDR3 protein is CASNRRAGQNYGYTF. As DNA, the CDR3 is TGTGCCAGCAACCGAAGGGCGGGGCAAAACTATGGCTACACCTTC. The full variable domain, in which reference TRBV9 and TRBJ1-2 provide the parts outside the CDR3, is DSGVTQTPKHLITATGQRVTLRCSPRSGDLSVYWYQQSLDQGLQFLIQYYNGEERAKGNILERFSAQQFPDLHSELNLSSLELGDSALYFCASNRRAGQNYGYTFGSGTRLTVV.

The chain uses TRBV10-3 and TRBJ2-7; 10 positions agree with TRBD2. Germline values: CDR1 ENHRY, CDR2 SYGVKD. The CDR3 sequence is 13 residues long. Unmatched junction bases numbered 6, after V lost 9 bases and J lost 4 bases. The CDR3 sequence: CAMASGGEYEQYF. The CDR3 DNA sequence: TGTGCCATGGCTAGCGGGGGTGAATACGAGCAGTACTTC.

The chain uses TRBV25-1 and TRBJ2-5, with D maybe TRBD1 (6 bases). CDR3 size: 14 residues. The V gene lost 5 bases and the J gene lost 3 bases, with 13 bases spanning the gap. The V gene's germline CDR1 is MGHDK and CDR2 SYGVNS. This CDR3 is CASSTSRDKETQYF. CDR3 bases: TGTGCCAGCAGTACCTCCCGGGACAAAGAGACCCAGTACTTC.

The chain combines TRBV2 with TRBJ1-5; D remains unclear. This CDR3 contains 14 residues. V was pared by 3 bases and J by 4 bases, with 10 bases between. The V gene's germline CDR1 is SNHLY and CDR2 FYNNEI. In DNA form, the CDR3 reads TGTGCCAGCAGTGAGACTGGTTTTAATCAGCCCCAGCATTTT. This translates into CASSETGFNQPQHF.

This clone was seen only once. The V call is TRBV15, the J call TRBJ1-6; tentative D call: TRBD1 (6 bases). The CDR3 has 15 residues. Trimming removed 0 bases at V and 10 bases at J, with 13 bases between. Germline CDR1 is LNHNV and CDR2 is YYDKDF (reference sequence). The CDR3 DNA reads as TGTGCCACCAGCAGAGATCTTGGGGGCAAATCACCCCTCCACTTT. The encoded protein is CATSRDLGGKSPLHF. Supplemented by reference TRBV15 and TRBJ1-6, the full variable domain reads DAMVIQNPRYQVTQFGKPVTLSCSQTLNHNVMYWYQQKSSQAPKLLFHYYDKDFNNEADTPDNFQSRRPNTSFCFLDIRSPGLGDTAMYLCATSRDLGGKSPLHFGNGTRLTVT.

This sequence joins TRBV2 and TRBJ2-7; D gene unclear. Trimming stripped 4 bases from V and 5 bases from J, with 18 bases between. The germline V gene encodes CDR1 SNHLY and CDR2 FYNNEI. The CDR3 covers 15 residues. CDR3 coding DNA: TGTGCCAGCAGTGTTGGTCCGGGTTCTTCCCACGAGCAGTACTTC. Its protein is CASSVGPGSSHEQYF. Supplemented by reference TRBV2 and TRBJ2-7, the full variable domain reads EPEVTQTPSHQVTQMGQEVILRCVPISNHLYFYWYRQILGQKVEFLVSFYNNEISEKSEIFDDQFSVERPDGSNFTLKIRSTKLEDSAMYFCASSVGPGSSHEQYFGPGTRLTVT.

The rearrangement joins TRBV30 to TRBJ1-1; D is possibly TRBD1 (5 bases). Germline lookup yields CDR1 GTSNPN and CDR2 SVGIG (reference sequence). V lost 0 bases, J lost 5 bases, and 10 bases lay in between. The CDR3 is made up of 13 amino acids. The DNA of the CDR3 is TGTGCCTGGAGTGTGGGGGGGGGAACTGAAGCTTTCTTT. Translating gives CAWSVGGGTEAFF.